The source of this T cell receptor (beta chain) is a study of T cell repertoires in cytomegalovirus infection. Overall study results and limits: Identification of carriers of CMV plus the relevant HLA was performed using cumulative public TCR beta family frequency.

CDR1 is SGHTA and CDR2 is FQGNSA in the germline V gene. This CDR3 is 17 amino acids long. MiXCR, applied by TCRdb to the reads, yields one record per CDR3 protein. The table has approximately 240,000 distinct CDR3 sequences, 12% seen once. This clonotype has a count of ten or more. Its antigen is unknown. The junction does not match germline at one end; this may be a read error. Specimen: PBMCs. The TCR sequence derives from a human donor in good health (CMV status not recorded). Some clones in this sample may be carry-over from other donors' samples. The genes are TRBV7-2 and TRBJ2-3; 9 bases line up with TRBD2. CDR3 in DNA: TGTGCCAGCACCTTACCCCGGGGGCTAGCGGGGATAAATACGCAGTATTTT. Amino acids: CASTLPRGLAGINTQYF.